The source of this T cell receptor (beta chain) is a study of glioma-infiltrating T cells. Study in general: Low-grade gliomas were grade II; glioblastomas were grade IV at initial diagnosis. Presurgical dexamethasone in glioma patients lasted six or fewer days.

Overall study findings and caveats: Patients with low tissue-blood divergence carried a signature set of shared blood CDR3 motifs. Tissue-blood divergence was below expectation in non-neoplastic patients, above in gliomas.

V lost 3 bases, J lost 4 bases, and 9 bases lay in between. Per germline, CDR1 MNHNS and CDR2 SASEGT. The length of the CDR3 is 13 residues. Amplification of TCR alpha and beta CDR3 regions from RNA used iRepertoire nested multiplex PCR. TCRdb re-called the multiplex PCR reads with MiXCR, one entry per CDR3 protein. Among approximately 400,000 distinct CDR3 sequences listed, roughly two fifths were seen once. This clonotype was seen ten or more times. Its target is unknown. Material for sequencing was glioma tissue, nonneoplastic brain tissue, or PBMCs (not recorded which). The TCR sequence derives from a human donor with low-grade glioma or glioblastoma, undergoing nonglioma brain surgery, or in good health (not recorded which). The chain carries TRBV6-1 and TRBJ2-5, with TRBD2 as a possible D gene (5 bases). The CDR3 spells CASSDPGTETQYF. The CDR3 nucleotides read TGTGCCAGCAGTGATCCGGGAACAGAGACCCAGTACTTC.